This TCR beta chain was recovered during a study of somatic mutations in cytotoxic T cells in rheumatoid arthritis. Clones were read by immunoSEQ multiplex PCR, and TCRdb kept only the in-frame ones, dropping some. Here the sample spans roughly 14,000 clones, around 77% being singletons. Isolating CD4+ and CD8+ cells involved positive magnetic bead selection on an AutoMACS. Their purity was then checked by flow cytometry. Germline lookup yields CDR1 MNHEY and CDR2 SMNVEV (reference sequence). CDR3 length: 19 amino acids. Trimming removed 5 bases from V and 4 bases from J, with 29 bases in between. The chain is built from TRBV27 and TRBJ1-2, with D possibly TRBD1 on 6 matching bases. This receptor was obtained from an adult with rheumatoid arthritis. Sequencing was done on a sample of CD8+ T cells sorted from blood. This CDR3 is CASSPSGGGYMSDGYGYTF. CDR3 DNA: TGTGCCAGCAGTCCGTCTGGTGGGGGCTATATGTCAGACGGCTATGGCTACACCTTC.